Shown below are 21 T cell receptor beta chains from a single sample sequenced in a study of blood T cells in healthy people across ages. PCR was performed a second time for about 6 to 12 cycles using a sample-barcoded 5' primer and a J-beta primer mix. TCRdb passed the 5' RACE reads through MiXCR, listing each CDR3 protein once. The sample includes 1 million to 1.2 million distinct CDR3 sequences, around two fifths of them seen just once. Sample: blood. The receptors shown here come from a young man in good health.

V gene TRBV18 combines with J gene TRBJ1-5; TRBD1 is a possible D gene (5 bases). CDR1 and CDR2 (germline): KGHSH, LQKENI. Trimming removed 5 bases from V and 3 bases from J, with 14 bases in between. The CDR3 loop spans 15 amino acids. In nucleotides, the CDR3 is TGTGCCAGCTCATCAGCCGGGACTATCAATCAGCCCCAGCATTTT. Its translation is CASSSAGTINQPQHF.

The rearrangement uses TRBV20-1 and TRBJ1-2; 10 positions agree with TRBD1. This CDR3 spans 17 amino acids. V was clipped by 0 bases and J by 1 base; unmatched bases: 8. Germline CDR1 is DFQATT and CDR2 is SNEGSKA (reference sequence). CDR3: CSARDPGQGSFNYGYTF. CDR3 sequence (DNA): TGCAGTGCTAGAGATCCGGGACAGGGGTCATTTAACTATGGCTACACCTTC.

This clonotype was seen only a few times. V is TRBV12-3 or TRBV12-4 and J is TRBJ1-2; D is ambiguous. Between the trimmed V and J ends, which lost 5 bases and 4 bases, there was a span of 14 bases. This CDR3 has 14 amino acids. CDR3 in DNA: TGTGCCAGCAGTCCCAGTACAGTCTCCTATGGCTACACCTTC. Protein sequence: CASSPSTVSYGYTF.

The chain combines TRBV12-3 or TRBV12-4 with TRBJ2-2; D is ambiguous. This CDR3 is built from 14 residues. V was clipped by 1 base and J by 9 bases, with 12 bases between them. The CDR3 sequence is CASSLVSLGRELFF. The CDR3 nucleotides read TGTGCCAGCAGTTTAGTGTCTTTGGGGAGGGAGCTGTTTTTT.

The rearrangement links TRBV6-1 to TRBJ1-2; D gene unclear. V was shortened by 0 bases and J by 0 bases, with 8 bases between the two germline ends. The V gene's germline CDR1 is MNHNS and CDR2 SASEGT. The CDR3 has 15 residues. The CDR3 DNA sequence: TGTGCCAGCAGTGAAGCACGAGCTGCTAACTATGGCTACACCTTC. It codes for CASSEARAANYGYTF.

Here the CDR3 reads CAINLSPGGPATYGYTF. As DNA, the CDR3 is TGTGCCATCAACCTCTCCCCAGGGGGCCCGGCCACCTATGGCTACACCTTC. This chain links TRBV10-3 with TRBJ1-2; 8 bases are shared with TRBD1. The CDR3 loop spans 17 amino acids. The ends lost 7 bases at V and 4 bases at J; junction bases unmatched: 17. Germline V CDR1 and CDR2: ENHRY, SYGVKD.

This clonotype was counted a few times. The J gene is TRBJ1-4, the V gene TRBV20-1; the D gene is possibly TRBD1 (5 bases). From germline, CDR1 is DFQATT and CDR2 SNEGSKA (reference sequence). V lost 0 bases and J lost 10, with 18 bases in between. This CDR3 region has 15 residues. Written as DNA, the CDR3 is TGCAGTGCTAGAGATCGGGACGGATCTTATGCAAAACTGTTTTTT. Protein sequence: CSARDRDGSYAKLFF.

A few counts support this clonotype. This sequence joins TRBV12-5 and TRBJ1-1; perhaps TRBD1 as D (5 bases). The germline V gene encodes CDR1 LGHNT and CDR2 FRNRAP. Trimming took 3 bases from V and 2 from J, leaving 19 bases between them. The CDR3 loop spans 17 amino acids. CDR3 region: CASGFPPSGRKNTEAFF. As DNA, the CDR3 is TGTGCTAGTGGTTTTCCCCCTTCGGGACGGAAAAACACTGAAGCTTTCTTT.

V and J are TRBV7-2 and TRBJ2-3, with TRBD2 matching 13 bases. The germline V gene encodes CDR1 SGHTA and CDR2 FQGNSA. V lost 5 bases, J lost 4 bases, and 6 bases stayed unmatched. This CDR3 is built from 16 residues. CDR3 DNA sequence: TGTGCCAGCAGCCCACTAGCGGGGGGGCGGGCAGATACGCAGTATTTT. Its protein is CASSPLAGGRADTQYF.

This chain joins TRBV10-3 and TRBJ1-2, with TRBD1 as a possible D gene (5 bases). Germline assignment: CDR1 ENHRY and CDR2 SYGVKD. This CDR3 is built from 11 residues. V lost 2 bases and J lost 8, with 6 bases in between. The DNA for the CDR3 is TGTGCCATCAGTGAGGCAGGGGGCTACACCTTC. This codes for CAISEAGGYTF.

The chain has TRBV4-1 and TRBJ1-6, with D unresolved. There are 15 residues in the CDR3. Germline lookup yields CDR1 MGHRA and CDR2 YSYEKL. Trimming removed 0 bases at V and 9 bases at J, with 12 bases between. CDR3 DNA sequence: TGCGCCAGCAGCCAAGAAGAAGATGAGGGTTCACCCCTCCACTTT. This gives the protein CASSQEEDEGSPLHF.

The chain recombines TRBV7-8 with TRBJ2-7, with TRBD1 as a possible D gene (5 bases). The J call may be incorrect, as the DNA end agrees better with TRBJ2-5. From germline, CDR1 is SGHVS and CDR2 FQNEAQ. The CDR3 length is 16 residues. Here the CDR3 DNA reads TGTGCCAGCAGCTTAGGGATGCAGGGTGGTTTGGAGACCCAGTACTTC. It is translated as CASSLGMQGGLETQYF.

The rearrangement links TRBV6-1 to TRBJ1-4; no definite D call. V lost 1 base, J lost 3 bases, and 18 bases lay in between. CDR3 length equals 18 residues. Germline V gene lookup returns CDR1 MNHNS and CDR2 SASEGT. As DNA, the CDR3 is TGTGCCAGCAGTGAAGAACCCTCTCTAGGGCGACCTAATGAAAAACTGTTTTTT. This sequence encodes CASSEEPSLGRPNEKLFF.

Comment on this clonotype: A much larger clone differs by one base, so this may be a read error. The chain recombines TRBV3-1 with TRBJ2-1, with D tentatively TRBD2 (6 bases). Gene TRBJ2-7 matches the end of the DNA better, so the J call may be wrong. The CDR3 has 13 residues. Germline V gene lookup returns CDR1 LGHDT and CDR2 YNNKEL (reference sequence). DNA of the CDR3: TGTGCCAGCAGCCAGGGACTTAACAATGAGCAGTACTTC. This gives the protein CASSQGLNNEQYF.

The chain links TRBV6-2 or TRBV6-3 to TRBJ1-1; no clear D. Germline V lookup: CDR1 MNHEY, CDR2 SVGEGT. The CDR3 length is 15 residues. V was clipped by 2 bases and J by 3 bases, with 13 bases between them. The CDR3 coding sequence is TGTGCCAGCAGTTACGGCCGCGGCAGCTACACTGAAGCTTTCTTT. Amino acids: CASSYGRGSYTEAFF.

This clonotype has only a few counts. The rearrangement links TRBV7-7 to TRBJ2-1, with D possibly being TRBD1 or TRBD2 (5 bases each). V lost 5 bases, J lost 1 base, and 15 bases lay in between. The CDR3 loop spans 16 amino acids. CDR1 is SSHAT, CDR2 FNYEAQ, per germline (reference sequence). The CDR3 coding sequence is TGTGCCAGCAGCGTGACCGGGGCCAGATCCTACAATGAGCAGTTCTTC. Translating gives CASSVTGARSYNEQFF.

About this clonotype: A much bigger clone sits one base away, suggesting this may be a read error. The chain combines TRBV18 with TRBJ1-2; D is undetermined. There are 15 residues in the CDR3. V gave up 4 bases and J gave up 3 bases, with 15 bases separating them. The germline CDR1 and CDR2 sequences are KGHSH and LQKENI. CDR3 region: CASSHSGSFDYGYTF. The CDR3 DNA reads as TGTGCCAGCTCACACTCGGGATCTTTTGACTATGGCTACACCTTC. Drawing the rest from reference TRBV18 and TRBJ1-2, the complete variable domain is NAGVMQNPRHLVRRRGQEARLRCSPMKGHSHVYWYRQLPEEGLKFMVYLQKENIIDESGMPKERFSAEFPKEGPSILRIQQVVRGDSAAYFCASSHSGSFDYGYTFGSGTRLTVV.

As to this clonotype: The junction shows a germline mismatch at one end, possibly a read error. The chain recombines TRBV7-2 with TRBJ2-3; no definite D call. This CDR3 is 14 amino acids long. The germline V gene encodes CDR1 SGHTA and CDR2 FQGNSA. CDR3 loop: CASSLGISTDTRYF. CDR3 nucleotide sequence: TGTGCCAGCAGCTTAGGGATTTCCACAGATACGCGGTATTTT.

This clonotype was recorded at least ten times. The chain carries TRBV7-2 and TRBJ2-1, with 8 bases fitting TRBD1. CDR1 SGHTA and CDR2 FQGNSA come from the germline V gene. This CDR3 is built from 14 residues. With 1 base clipped from V and 8 bases from J, the junction kept 4 bases outside the gene matches. CDR3 region: CASSLGQGFYEQFF. As DNA, the CDR3 is TGTGCCAGCAGCTTAGGACAGGGGTTTTATGAGCAGTTCTTC.

This chain uses TRBV25-1 with TRBJ1-5, with 7 bases identical to TRBD1. Looked up from germline, CDR1 is MGHDK and CDR2 is SYGVNS. V lost 3 bases and J lost 4; bases outside the gene matches: 6. The CDR3 totals 15 residues. The CDR3 DNA sequence: TGTGCCAGCAGTGATTCGGGACAGAGTAATCAGCCCCAGCATTTT. Amino acids: CASSDSGQSNQPQHF.

The gene calls are TRBV28 and TRBJ2-5; TRBD2 matches at 7 bases. The trim removed 6 bases at V and 6 bases at J, leaving 10 bases unmatched. The CDR3 runs 14 residues. The germline V gene has CDR1 MDHEN and CDR2 SYDVKM. CDR3 coding DNA: TGTGCCAGCAGACCAGCGACTAGCTACCAGACCCAGTACTTC. This translates into CASRPATSYQTQYF. Together with reference TRBV28 and TRBJ2-5, the CDR3 gives the full variable domain: DVKVTQSSRYLVKRTGEKVFLECVQDMDHENMFWYRQDPGLGLRLIYFSYDVKMKEKGDIPEGYSVSREKKERFSLILESASTNQTSMYLCASRPATSYQTQYFGPGTRLLVL.